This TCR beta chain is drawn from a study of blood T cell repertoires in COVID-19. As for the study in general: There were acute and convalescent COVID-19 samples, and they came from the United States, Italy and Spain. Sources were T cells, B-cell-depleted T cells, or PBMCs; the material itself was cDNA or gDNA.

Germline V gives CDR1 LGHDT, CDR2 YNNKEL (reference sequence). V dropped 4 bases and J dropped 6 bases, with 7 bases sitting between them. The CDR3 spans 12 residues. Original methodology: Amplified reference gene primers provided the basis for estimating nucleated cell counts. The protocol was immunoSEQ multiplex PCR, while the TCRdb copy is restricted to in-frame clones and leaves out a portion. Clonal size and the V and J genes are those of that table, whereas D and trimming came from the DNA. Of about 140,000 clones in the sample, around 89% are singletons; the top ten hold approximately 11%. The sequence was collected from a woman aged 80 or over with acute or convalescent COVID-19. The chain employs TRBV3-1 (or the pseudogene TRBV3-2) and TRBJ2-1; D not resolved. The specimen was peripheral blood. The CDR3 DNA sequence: TGTGCCAGCAGCCCCTATACCAATGAGCAGTTCTTC. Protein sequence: CASSPYTNEQFF.